This T cell receptor beta chain appears in the sequencing data of a study of T cell changes during pregnancy in multiple sclerosis. Method: immunoSEQ multiplex PCR; TCRdb's copy keeps in-frame clones and lacks some. This sample yields tens of thousands of clones, of which around 93% are seen a single time; roughly 4.3% belongs to the top ten. In germline, CDR1 is SGHKS, CDR2 YYEKEE (reference sequence). This CDR3 has 15 amino acids. With V trimmed by 2 bases and J by 4 bases, 7 bases remained unmatched. V is TRBV5-5 and J is TRBJ1-1; 8 bases align to TRBD1. The input for sequencing was CD8+ T cells from peripheral blood mononuclear cells, taken after pregnancy. The receptor was derived from a female donor with multiple sclerosis, enrolled in a pregnancy study. The CDR3 is CASSFGQGSGTEAFF. The DNA of the CDR3 is TGTGCCAGCAGCTTTGGACAGGGATCGGGCACTGAAGCTTTCTTT. The whole variable domain, filled in from reference TRBV5-5 and TRBJ1-1, reads DAGVTQSPTHLIKTRGQQVTLRCSPISGHKSVSWYQQVLGQGPQFIFQYYEKEERGRGNFPDRFSARQFPNYSSELNVNALLLGDSALYLCASSFGQGSGTEAFFGQGTRLTVV.